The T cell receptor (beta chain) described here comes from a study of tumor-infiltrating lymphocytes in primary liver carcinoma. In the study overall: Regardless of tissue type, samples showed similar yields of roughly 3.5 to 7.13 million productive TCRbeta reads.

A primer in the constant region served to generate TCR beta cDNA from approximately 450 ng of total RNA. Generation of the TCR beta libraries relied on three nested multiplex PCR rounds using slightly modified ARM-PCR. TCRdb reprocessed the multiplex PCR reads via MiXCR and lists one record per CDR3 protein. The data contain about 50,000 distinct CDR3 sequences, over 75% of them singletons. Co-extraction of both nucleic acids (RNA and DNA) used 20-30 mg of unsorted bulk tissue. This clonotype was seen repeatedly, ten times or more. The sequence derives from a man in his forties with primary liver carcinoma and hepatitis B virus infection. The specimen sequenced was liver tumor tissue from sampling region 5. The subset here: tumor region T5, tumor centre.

CDR3 in amino acids: CASRLAGVVNTGELFF. CDR3 nucleotides: TGTGCCAGCCGGCTAGCGGGAGTTGTGAACACCGGGGAGCTGTTTTTT. The rearrangement links TRBV28 to TRBJ2-2; 10 nucleotides match TRBD2. There are 16 residues in the CDR3. The germline gives CDR1 MDHEN, CDR2 SYDVKM. J was trimmed by 1 base and V by 8 bases; bases with no gene match: 7.